This T cell receptor beta chain was retrieved from a study of CD4+ T cells in melanoma. Only in-frame clones appear in the TCRdb table, and some are missing; sequencing was by immunoSEQ multiplex PCR. The sample comprises approximately 15,000 clones, 50% to 75% of which are singletons, and about 15% rests with the top ten. Notes on the study in general: CD8+ T cell, macrophage and B cell function reportedly correlated with neoantigen-specific CD4+ T cells.

With 0 bases removed from V and 7 bases from J, the gap between germline ends came to 16 bases. The CDR3 runs to 14 residues. Germline CDR1 is GTSNPN and CDR2 is SVGIG (reference sequence). With respect to this clone: Its antigen is unknown. This specimen includes other DNA sequences encoding the same CDR3.

This sequence was found in a human donor with melanoma. This chain joins TRBV30 and TRBJ2-7; possibly TRBD1 for D (7 bases). The sequenced material came from cells from a culture (not recorded whether cultured in vitro). CDR3 nucleotides: TGTGCCTGGAGTGTAGGCAGGGGGGCGTATGAGCAGTACTTC. This encodes CAWSVGRGAYEQYF.